What follows is one T cell receptor beta chain and its context. Its antigen is as yet unknown. This entry comes from a study of cytomegalovirus exposure and HLA in healthy donors. Notes on the study in general: Beyond CMV serostatus, there was no information to go on about immune exposure.

With 5 bases clipped from V and 4 bases from J, the junction kept 13 bases outside the gene matches. CDR1 SEHNR and CDR2 FQNEAQ come from the germline V gene (reference sequence). This CDR3 has 16 residues. Amplification used 60 Vbeta primers and 13 Jbeta primers. Using immunoSEQ multiplex PCR, the repertoire was profiled, and TCRdb retains in-frame clones only, with some absent. The profile covers around 91,000 clones, with about nine tenths appearing a single time and 8.5% to 10% taken by the ten largest. Sequenced sample: PBMCs. The rearrangement links TRBV7-9 to TRBJ2-7, with 8 bases that match TRBD1. The sequence derives from a man younger than 40 in good health and CMV-seropositive. CDR3 sequence reads: CASSEYTGTGKYEQYF. The CDR3 coding sequence is TGTGCCAGCAGCGAATATACCGGGACAGGTAAATACGAGCAGTACTTC.